These 9 T cell receptor beta chains originate from one sample sequenced in a study of blood T cell repertoires in COVID-19. Clones were sequenced by immunoSEQ multiplex PCR, and TCRdb holds only the in-frame ones, with some missing. The data show 150,000 to 200,000 clones, with around 80% seen just once and approximately 9.9% held by the top ten. Sequencing was carried out using peripheral blood. The receptors shown here come from a man in his 60s with active or convalescent COVID-19.

The chain combines TRBV7-2 with TRBJ2-1, with D tentatively TRBD2 (7 bases). This CDR3 region has 15 residues. V was pared by 7 bases and J by 11 bases, with 24 bases between. Germline V lookup: CDR1 SGHTA, CDR2 FQGNSA. CDR3 residues: CASTAPERGQSKQFF. In nucleotides, the CDR3 is TGTGCCAGCACTGCCCCGGAGCGGGGACAATCAAAGCAGTTCTTC.

This chain links TRBV5-1 with TRBJ2-7; D is ambiguous. V lost 0 bases, J lost 7 bases, and 5 bases lay in between. CDR3 length: 11 residues. The germline V gene encodes CDR1 SGHRS and CDR2 YFSETQ. CDR3 sequence: CASSLEQEQYF. DNA of the CDR3: TGCGCCAGCAGCTTGGAACAGGAGCAGTACTTC.

The V and J genes are TRBV5-1 and TRBJ2-1; tentative D call: TRBD1 (5 bases). The CDR3 is made up of 14 amino acids. Germline CDR1 is SGHRS and CDR2 is YFSETQ. With 0 bases removed from V and 10 bases from J, the gap between germline ends came to 14 bases. DNA for the CDR3: TGCGCCAGCAGCTTGGGGCGGCAGGGTGAGGAGCAGTTCTTC. Protein sequence: CASSLGRQGEEQFF.

The sample holds a few counts of this clone. The genes are TRBV19 and TRBJ2-7; 11 positions match TRBD2. Germline V gives CDR1 LNHDA, CDR2 SQIVND (reference sequence). The CDR3 extends over 16 amino acids. The J segment lost 2 bases and the V segment lost 5 bases, leaving 8 bases of the junction unmatched. In DNA form, the CDR3 reads TGTGCCAGTAGTGCCTCCGGGACTAGCGGTACCTACGAGCAGTACTTC. It specifies CASSASGTSGTYEQYF.

The rearrangement joins TRBV7-2 to TRBJ2-5; 9 bases fit TRBD2. The J segment lost 2 bases and the V segment lost 4 bases, leaving 5 bases of the junction unmatched. There are 15 residues in the CDR3. Germline lookup yields CDR1 SGHTA and CDR2 FQGNSA. The chain's CDR3 is CASSSSGTAQETQYF. DNA of the CDR3: TGTGCCAGCAGCTCTAGCGGGACCGCGCAAGAGACCCAGTACTTC.

The chain links TRBV9 to TRBJ2-2; TRBD1 might be the D (7 bases). V dropped 4 bases and J dropped 6 bases, with 19 bases sitting between them. Germline V gene data show CDR1 as SGDLS and CDR2 as YYNGEE. This CDR3 region has 16 residues. The CDR3 nucleotides are TGTGCCAGCAGCTCCATGACAGGGAGGTCTTCCGGGGAGCTGTTTTTT. Its protein is CASSSMTGRSSGELFF.

This chain links TRBV5-6 with TRBJ1-1, with D possibly being TRBD1 (5 bases). Trimming took off 3 bases at V and 5 bases at J, with 14 bases between the two ends. Germline CDR1 SGHDT, CDR2 YYEEEE. This CDR3 has 14 amino acids. The CDR3 DNA reads as TGTGCCAGCAGCTCCCAGGGTAGGATGACTGAAGCTTTCTTT. It is translated as CASSSQGRMTEAFF.

This clone has a handful of counts. This sequence joins TRBV2 and TRBJ1-6, with D tentatively TRBD1 (5 bases). Trimming left V 3 bases short and J 10 bases short, with 7 bases between. From germline, CDR1 is SNHLY and CDR2 FYNNEI. The CDR3 spans 12 residues. The CDR3 coding sequence is TGTGCCAGCAGTGACAGGGTGTCACCCCTCCACTTT. Residues: CASSDRVSPLHF. Full variable domain (rest looked up from reference TRBV2 and TRBJ1-6): EPEVTQTPSHQVTQMGQEVILRCVPISNHLYFYWYRQILGQKVEFLVSFYNNEISEKSEIFDDQFSVERPDGSNFTLKIRSTKLEDSAMYFCASSDRVSPLHFGNGTRLTVT.

The chain joins TRBV11-2 to TRBJ2-7, with 9 positions matching TRBD1. J was trimmed by 4 bases and V by 5 bases; bases with no gene match: 9. This CDR3 comprises 15 residues. The germline V gene has CDR1 SGHAT and CDR2 FQNNGV. CDR3 DNA sequence: TGTGCCAGCAGCGCCGGACAGGGGTTGTCGTACGAGCAGTACTTC. It codes for CASSAGQGLSYEQYF.